Following are 24 T cell receptor beta chains from one sample sequenced in a study of PD-1 blockade in mismatch repair-deficient tumors. Produced via immunoSEQ multiplex PCR; TCRdb's table is partial and in-frame only. Of under 150,000 clones detected, about nine tenths appear once; the ten largest clones hold approximately 12%. The sequences come from peripheral blood, collected approximately 72 weeks after starting pembrolizumab. Every receptor here comes from an adult with mismatch repair-deficient cancer.

The chain employs TRBV28 and TRBJ2-1, with TRBD2 identical over 10 bases. Germline lookup yields CDR1 MDHEN and CDR2 SYDVKM. The CDR3 is 17 amino acids. The junction had 13 bases not matched to a gene; V was cut back by 6 bases and J by 5 bases. The CDR3 loop reads CASSLYLAGVNDNEQFF. For the CDR3, the DNA is TGTGCCAGCAGCCTTTATCTAGCGGGAGTTAACGACAATGAGCAGTTCTTC.

The rearrangement links TRBV4-2 to TRBJ2-7, with 9 bases aligning to TRBD1. The CDR3 totals 16 residues. V gave up 0 bases and J gave up 0 bases; unmatched junction bases: 3. Germline V gene lookup returns CDR1 LGHNA and CDR2 YNFKEQ. CDR3 region: CASSQEDRGASYEQYF. The CDR3 region has the DNA TGTGCCAGCAGCCAAGAAGACAGGGGGGCCTCCTACGAGCAGTACTTC.

In DNA form, the CDR3 reads TGTGCCAGCAGCTCCTCAGGGGCTAACTATGGCTACACCTTC. This translates into CASSSSGANYGYTF. V gene TRBV7-2 combines with J gene TRBJ1-2, with a possible D match to TRBD1 (6 bases). The CDR3 runs to 14 residues. In germline, CDR1 is SGHTA, CDR2 FQGNSA. The ends were cut back, 4 bases at V and 0 bases at J, with 9 bases in the middle. Using reference TRBV7-2 and TRBJ1-2 for the parts outside the CDR3, the full variable domain is GAGVSQSPSNKVTEKGKDVELRCDPISGHTALYWYRQSLGQGLEFLIYFQGNSAPDKSGLPSDRFSAERTGGSVSTLTIQRTQQEDSAVYLCASSSSGANYGYTFGSGTRLTVV.

The chain carries TRBV28 and TRBJ1-4; weak D call: TRBD1 (5 bases). Germline-derived CDR1 and CDR2 are MDHEN and SYDVKM. The CDR3 sequence is 11 residues long. Trimming removed 4 bases from V and 8 bases from J, with 5 bases in between. DNA of the CDR3: TGTGCCAGCAGTTGGGGGGAAAAACTGTTTTTT. It specifies CASSWGEKLFF.

This chain joins TRBV7-6 and TRBJ2-7; D assignment may be TRBD1 or TRBD2 (5 bases each). CDR3 length: 13 residues. Looked up from germline, CDR1 is SGHVS and CDR2 is FNYEAQ. Trimming took 1 base from V and 4 from J, leaving 8 bases between them. CDR3 nucleotide sequence: TGTGCCAGCAGCTTAGATGAGGGGTACGAGCAGTACTTC. Its translation is CASSLDEGYEQYF.

The chain uses TRBV7-9 and TRBJ1-2, with a tentative D call TRBD1 (6 bases). Germline V gives CDR1 SEHNR, CDR2 FQNEAQ (reference sequence). This CDR3 has 13 amino acids. Trimming took 6 bases from V and 2 from J, leaving 10 bases between them. CDR3 DNA sequence: TGTGCCAGCAGACAAACAGGGAACTATGGCTACACCTTC. Its translation: CASRQTGNYGYTF.

The rearrangement joins TRBV4-2 to TRBJ1-2; 8 bases align to TRBD1. The CDR3 loop spans 17 amino acids. Unmatched junction bases numbered 10, after V lost 0 bases and J lost 4 bases. Germline CDR1 and CDR2: LGHNA and YNFKEQ. The CDR3 is CASSQDIKDRAGYGYTF. CDR3 nucleotides: TGTGCCAGCAGCCAAGACATCAAGGACAGGGCGGGCTATGGCTACACCTTC.

The chain is built from TRBV27 and TRBJ2-5, with 9 bases lining up with TRBD1. The CDR3 extends over 16 amino acids. The J segment lost 4 bases and the V segment lost 6 bases, leaving 12 bases of the junction unmatched. Germline V CDR1 and CDR2: MNHEY, SMNVEV (reference sequence). The CDR3 bases are TGTGCCAGCAGCCTAACCGGGACAGGGAGGTTAGAGACCCAGTACTTC. Its translation is CASSLTGTGRLETQYF.

The J gene is TRBJ2-3, the V gene TRBV14, with unresolved D. Trimming removed 3 bases at V and 7 bases at J, with 17 bases between. CDR1 and CDR2 from the germline V gene are SGHDN and FVKESK. The CDR3 contains 15 residues. CDR3 DNA: TGTGCCAGCAGCCATCTACTCCTTAAGGGAAATACGCAGTATTTT. Its protein is CASSHLLLKGNTQYF.

The rearrangement links TRBV9 to TRBJ2-7, with D perhaps being TRBD1 or TRBD2 (5 bases each). V was pared by 0 bases and J by 2 bases, with 9 bases between. CDR1 and CDR2 from the germline V gene are SGDLS and YYNGEE. This CDR3 comprises 14 residues. The CDR3 loop is CASSVGGGAYEQYF. The CDR3 DNA reads as TGTGCCAGCAGCGTAGGTGGGGGAGCCTACGAGCAGTACTTC.

This chain uses TRBV11-2 with TRBJ2-5; D possibly uses TRBD1 or TRBD2 (8 bases each). Trimming removed 5 bases at V and 5 bases at J, with 21 bases between. The germline CDR1 and CDR2 sequences are SGHAT and FQNNGV. The CDR3 contains 16 residues. CDR3 protein: CASSPGGGTRRETQYF. CDR3 nucleotides: TGTGCCAGCAGCCCAGGGGGCGGGACTAGAAGGGAGACCCAGTACTTC. Filled out from reference TRBV11-2 and TRBJ2-5, the complete variable domain reads EAGVAQSPRYKIIEKRQSVAFWCNPISGHATLYWYQQILGQGPKLLIQFQNNGVVDDSQLPKDRFSAERLKGVDSTLKIQPAKLEDSAVYLCASSPGGGTRRETQYFGPGTRLLVL.

The chain uses TRBV27 and TRBJ2-7, with TRBD2 identical over 10 bases. In germline, CDR1 is MNHEY, CDR2 SMNVEV (reference sequence). The J segment lost 9 bases and the V segment lost 2 bases, leaving 10 bases of the junction unmatched. This CDR3 has 15 residues. CDR3 DNA: TGTGCCAGCAGTTTAGGGGGGGCTAGCGGGAGCGGGCAGTACTTC. Protein: CASSLGGASGSGQYF.

Comments on this clone: A far larger clone differs by one base, so this is likely a read error. Other DNA sequences from this sample encode an identical CDR3 as well. The V and J genes are TRBV7-9 and TRBJ2-3; 8 positions agree with TRBD2. V lost 1 base, J lost 4 bases, and 10 bases stayed unmatched. CDR3 length equals 17 residues. Germline values: CDR1 SEHNR, CDR2 FQNEAQ (reference sequence). The CDR3 bases are TGTGCCAGCAGCTTAGGTCTCGGGGGGGGGCGGGCAGATACGCAGTATTTT. Translation: CASSLGLGGGRADTQYF.

The chain recombines TRBV28 with TRBJ2-3; TRBD2 matches 8 bases. The CDR3 spans 18 residues. Losses at the gene ends were 2 bases for V and 5 bases for J; bases not matched to a gene: 15. Germline V gene sequence: CDR1 MDHEN, CDR2 SYDVKM. The CDR3 is CASSLMWRGTRGVDTQYF. CDR3 bases: TGTGCCAGCAGTTTAATGTGGCGGGGGACTAGGGGAGTAGATACGCAGTATTTT.

This chain joins TRBV28 and TRBJ2-7; 15 bases map to TRBD2. Per germline, CDR1 MDHEN and CDR2 SYDVKM. V trimming: 5 bases; J trimming: 3 bases; junction bases outside the gene matches: 14. The CDR3 contains 19 residues. The CDR3 bases are TGTGCCAGCAGTGGAGGACTAGCGGGAGGGCCGTTTCAAGTCTACGAGCAGTACTTC. It codes for CASSGGLAGGPFQVYEQYF.

The CDR3 nucleotides are TGTGCCCTGGGTGGGACAGGCTCTAATCAGCCCCAGCATTTT. The encoded protein is CALGGTGSNQPQHF. The chain uses TRBV30 and TRBJ1-5, with 8 bases identical to TRBD1. The CDR3 consists of 14 residues. Trimming at V came to 8 bases and at J to 4 bases, leaving 10 bases not matched to a gene. Germline CDR1 GTSNPN, CDR2 SVGIG (reference sequence).

This clone was seen at least ten times. The chain has TRBV6-4 and TRBJ2-1; 10 bases are a match to TRBD2. Germline CDR1 reads MRHNA; CDR2 reads SNTAGT. V was pared by 6 bases and J by 9 bases, with 5 bases of the junction left unmatched. CDR3 length equals 13 residues. CDR3 nucleotide sequence: TGTGCCAGCAGCCTAGCGGGAGTAGGTGAGCAGTTCTTC. This gives the protein CASSLAGVGEQFF.

This chain links TRBV5-6 with TRBJ2-5, with 8 bases that match TRBD1. The J segment lost 5 bases and the V segment lost 4 bases, leaving 13 bases of the junction unmatched. The CDR3 totals 16 residues. The V gene's germline CDR1 is SGHDT and CDR2 YYEEEE. The CDR3 DNA follows: TGTGCCAGCAGCCCGCACACAGGGGGTCATGGTGAGACCCAGTACTTC. Its translation: CASSPHTGGHGETQYF.

V is TRBV7-9 and J is TRBJ1-1, with 8 bases matching TRBD1. CDR3 size: 14 residues. J lost 1 base, V lost 3 bases, and 1 base had no gene match. Germline V gene sequence: CDR1 SEHNR, CDR2 FQNEAQ (reference sequence). CDR3 in DNA: TGTGCCAGCAGCTTTGACAGGGGGAACACTGAAGCTTTCTTT. Protein: CASSFDRGNTEAFF.

The chain is built from TRBV19 and TRBJ2-3, with D hard to call. The length of the CDR3 is 12 residues. Germline V lookup: CDR1 LNHDA, CDR2 SQIVND (reference sequence). Trimming pared 7 bases from V and 6 bases from J, leaving 11 bases between. The CDR3 sequence: CASKTVGDTQYF. The DNA for the CDR3 is TGTGCCAGTAAAACCGTGGGGGATACGCAGTATTTT.

In its sample, this clone was seen a few times. The chain combines TRBV7-6 with TRBJ2-7; D is possibly TRBD2 (6 bases). V was clipped by 5 bases and J by 4 bases, with 18 bases between them. Germline values: CDR1 SGHVS, CDR2 FNYEAQ. The CDR3 has 15 amino acids. CDR3 in DNA: TGTGCCAGCAGCCCGGTGGTGGGAGGTTCGTACGAGCAGTACTTC. This encodes CASSPVVGGSYEQYF.

The chain recombines TRBV5-1 with TRBJ2-7, with 8 bases fitting TRBD1. Trimming at V came to 0 bases and at J to 3 bases, leaving 5 bases not matched to a gene. Germline CDR1 reads SGHRS; CDR2 reads YFSETQ. This CDR3 region has 15 residues. The CDR3 loop reads CASSLGDRTFYEQYF. Here the CDR3 DNA reads TGCGCCAGCAGCTTGGGGGACAGGACCTTCTACGAGCAGTACTTC.

The V call is TRBV9, the J call TRBJ1-5; D remains unclear. There are 15 residues in the CDR3. V was pared by 0 bases and J by 1 base, with 8 bases between. Germline lookup yields CDR1 SGDLS and CDR2 YYNGEE. CDR3 protein: CASSVGPASNQPQHF. CDR3 in DNA: TGTGCCAGCAGCGTAGGGCCTGCGAGCAATCAGCCCCAGCATTTT.

The rearrangement links TRBV21-1 to TRBJ2-3; the table's TRBD2 call for D was not verified on the DNA. TRBV21-1 is designated a pseudogene. This CDR3 contains 13 residues. The CDR3, as DNA: TGTGCCACTAAAGGACTGTTCACAGATACGCAGTATTTT. Protein: CATKGLFTDTQYF.